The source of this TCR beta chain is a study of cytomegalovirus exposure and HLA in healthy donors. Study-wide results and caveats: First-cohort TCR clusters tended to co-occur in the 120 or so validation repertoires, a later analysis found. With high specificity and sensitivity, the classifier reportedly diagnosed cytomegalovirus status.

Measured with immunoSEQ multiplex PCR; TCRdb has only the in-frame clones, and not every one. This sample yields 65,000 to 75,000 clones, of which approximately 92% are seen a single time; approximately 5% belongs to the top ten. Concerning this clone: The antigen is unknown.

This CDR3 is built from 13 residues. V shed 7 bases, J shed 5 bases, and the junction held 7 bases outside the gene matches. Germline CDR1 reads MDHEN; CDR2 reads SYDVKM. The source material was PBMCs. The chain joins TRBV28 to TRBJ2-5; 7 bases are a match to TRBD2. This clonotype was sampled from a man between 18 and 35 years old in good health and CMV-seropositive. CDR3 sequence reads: CASIGREEETQYF. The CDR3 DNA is TGTGCCAGCATAGGGAGGGAAGAGGAGACCCAGTACTTC. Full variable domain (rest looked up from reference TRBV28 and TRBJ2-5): DVKVTQSSRYLVKRTGEKVFLECVQDMDHENMFWYRQDPGLGLRLIYFSYDVKMKEKGDIPEGYSVSREKKERFSLILESASTNQTSMYLCASIGREEETQYFGPGTRLLVL.